This T cell receptor (beta chain) derives from a study of shared clonotypes between healthy human individuals. Study in general: Researchers assigned three CD4 naive, three CD4 memory, two CD8 naive and one CD8 memory plate to each donor.

The deep-level immunoSEQ assay was used. Original processing notes: ImmunoSEQ supplied junction-only sequences lacking quality scores, so filtering was different. Some clones are missing from TCRdb's copy, which holds only in-frame ones; the method was immunoSEQ multiplex PCR. D and trimming were read from the DNA, whereas the V and J calls and clone size are those reported in that table. The sample has over a million clones, around 78% seen once. Germline assignment: CDR1 SGHRS and CDR2 YFSETQ. The CDR3 totals 14 residues. The V and J ends lost 6 bases and 1 base respectively, with 14 bases between them.

The clonotype comes from a man in his late teens or twenties in good health. Some clones in this sample may be carry-over from other donors' samples. Sequencing used memory CD4+ T cells from PBMCs. Subset denoted: CD45RA-negative fraction. The chain employs TRBV5-1 and TRBJ2-7, with D possibly being TRBD1 or TRBD2 (7 bases each). CDR3 nucleotides: TGCGCCAGCAAGGACCAGGGGGGGTCCTACGAGCAGTACTTC. It translates to CASKDQGGSYEQYF.